This T cell receptor beta chain appears in the sequencing data of a study of cytomegalovirus exposure and HLA in healthy donors (dated by TCRdb to 2016 to 2017). Concerning the study at large: An earlier analysis of some 600 of the donors reported 250 to 350 Gb of sequence data and around 110 million unique TCR beta sequences obtained from about 179 million T cells. Among about 400 genotyped donors of the cohort, an average of around 250,000 unique TCR beta nucleotide sequences was sequenced per donor, of which 15% to 20% were non-productive. Of the roughly 400 genotyped donors, roughly 80% were placed in the genetic ancestry cluster associated with self-reported Caucasian donors. Donor age, sex, ethnicity and CMV serostatus were collected together with the repertoire data. Every discovery cohort repertoire had been produced on one sequencing platform. An earlier analysis of some 600 of the donors applied high-throughput TCR beta sequencing to assess whether each TCR beta V gene segment acted as functional or pseudogenic. Using immunosequencing, the study profiled T cell repertoires from about 620 subjects and related those repertoires to cytomegalovirus serostatus. HLA typing included class I and class II loci at four-digit resolution. The study aimed to test whether cataloging public T cell receptors could reveal signatures of past pathogen exposure. The number of typed donors differed by locus: 629-630 for A, B, C, DRB1 and DQB1; about 520 for DQA1; approximately 610 for DPA1; and roughly 470 for DPB1. To predict cytomegalovirus infection status, the study brought together high-throughput TCR immunosequencing, statistical association of individual TCRs with disease status, and machine learning. A later genetic analysis used genome-wide SNP genotypes for about 55% of the 666 donors, treating that subset as a discovery cohort. In a later analysis, previously published TCR beta repertoires from about 640 donors were re-analyzed and high-resolution HLA genotyping was added so that TCR occurrence patterns could be studied. Rather than using new phenotypic data, the later analysis identified candidate immune exposures from TCR beta sequences and from how often those sequences occurred across donors. Because of strong linkage in the cohort, a few DR-DQ haplotypes were treated as single units for association and clustering. About 330 gigabases of sequencing data and around 88 million unique TCR sequences made up an early release that covered around 640 HLA-typed donors. Along with the roughly 700-subject first cohort, a separate validation cohort of 120 different subjects was used. Results and caveats for the whole study, not just this receptor: A later analysis found that HLA-associated TCR beta chains were more clonally expanded and had lower generation probabilities than equally common non-associated chains. Because the 87-base-pair reads could not distinguish some IMGT-functional V segments, including TRBV6-2 and TRBV6-3, those segments were excluded. In an earlier analysis of about 540 of the donors, most TCR beta V segments were observed in productive rearrangements about 90% or about 30% of the time, broadly matching IMGT annotations. In a later analysis, 16,951 TCR beta sequences were associated with specific HLA alleles at a false discovery rate of 0.05. For the cohort, immune exposure information was limited to CMV serostatus. In a later analysis, several top co-occurrence clusters were reported to appear linked to parvovirus B19, influenza, CMV and Epstein-Barr virus. The cohort was sequenced for TCR beta chains only, and without alpha or paired-chain data the features that could be detected were limited. Correlated functional status among segregating V segments might reflect linkage disequilibrium, but an unknown experimental factor could not be ruled out. The study gave a list of 150 to 200 TCR beta chains associated with cytomegalovirus. In a later analysis, most CMV-associated TCR beta chains were found to appear HLA-restricted, with HLA associations seemingly driven largely by CMV exposure. The classifier was reported to diagnose cytomegalovirus status with high specificity and sensitivity in both the original and validation cohorts. According to a later genetic analysis, donors in an Asian-associated ancestry cluster had fewer N-insertions in productive TCRs than the approximately 710-donor mean. A later analysis found that TCR association rates varied across HLA loci, with DRB1 alleles showing the most associated TCRs and HLA-C alleles the fewest. A further reported finding was that TCR beta sequences accurately predicted the HLA-A and HLA-B alleles for most subjects in the first cohort. While some public TCRs were present in many individuals, most TCR sequences turned up only very rarely across donors. Three of the identified cytomegalovirus-associated TCR beta chains were confirmed in vitro to be specific for cytomegalovirus antigens. An association between a missense DCLRE1C variant and V-gene and J-gene trimming of TCR beta chains was found in a later genetic analysis and replicated in an independent cohort. According to the authors, the approach could potentially be generalized to other disease states and immunological phenotypes. Assigning TCR associations to individual alleles was difficult when HLA alleles, especially DR and DQ, strongly co-occurred. Because HLA typing was unavailable for some donors at each locus, only the typed subset was used in association tests. The sequencing pipeline was judged likely to have produced a cluster of highly shared sequence variants as a technical artifact. Because counts were too low, roughly 16 rarely observed V segments, including chromosome 9 orphons, were left out of the earlier analysis of approximately 500 of the donors. Presence/absence analyses assumed roughly uniform sequencing depth across donors, an assumption that may not hold.

Concerning this clone itself: It lacks a known antigen. There are no base qualities to consult, and no much larger clone falls within one base.

The cohort consisted of more than 650 healthy bone marrow donors. All cohort members were sampled while nominally healthy, although unrecorded immune exposures were likely present. The donor tested CMV seronegative, placing the donor among the roughly 350 seronegative members of the cohort. A peripheral blood sample was collected from each donor, and TCR beta sequencing was performed on peripheral blood mononuclear cells. The Qiagen DNeasy Blood Extraction Kit was used to extract genomic DNA from the blood cell samples. The CDR1 and CDR2 encoded by the germline V gene are SGHRS and YFSETQ. The CDR3 runs 15 residues from the cysteine to the phenylalanine. The entry retains the CDR3 DNA only, 45 bases that are in frame from base 1. The V end loses 0 bases and the J end loses 0 bases, and a stretch of 9 bases separates them. Library construction relied on the immunoSEQ multiplex PCR assay. The multiplex PCR relied on a mix of 60 forward primers for TCR Vbeta segments and 13 reverse primers for TCR Jbeta segments. A multiplex PCR assay on genomic DNA amplified the CDR3 region of rearranged TCR beta genes. The Illumina HiSeq System was used to sequence the amplified TCR beta libraries as 87-base-pair reads. Per the source publication's procedure: In a later analysis, about 80 million unique TCR beta chains were counted across the approximately 640 repertoires, and roughly 9.9 million of these chains were shared by at least two donors. A nearest-neighbor algorithm error-corrected the raw reads and collapsed the reads into unique sequences, merging closely related sequences to remove PCR and sequencing errors. To assign V, D and J gene segments, CDR3 sequences were aligned to IMGT reference sequences. For a sequence to be retained, a match of at least six nucleotides to both a V gene segment and a J gene segment was required. A rearrangement counted as productive if the CDR3 had no stop codons and remained in frame with V and J, and every other rearrangement counted as non-productive. CDR3 was defined by IMGT convention, running from the second conserved V-encoded cysteine to the conserved J-encoded phenylalanine. The earlier analysis of fewer than 750 of the donors excluded sequences that lacked an unambiguous match to a single V gene segment. In an earlier analysis of approximately 560 of the donors, a V segment was called functional when productive rearrangements were above 56.7%, and segregating when the standard deviation between donors exceeded 5%. A statistical classification framework was built to diagnose cytomegalovirus status from the catalog of TCR beta chain sequences. In a later analysis, V and J genes were assigned by comparing TCR nucleotide sequences against IMGT/GENE-DB human TR gene sequences. Using the TCRdist pipeline, a later analysis assigned CDR3 sequences along with most-parsimonious VDJ recombination scenarios. In a later analysis, each TCR beta chain was defined by its CDR3 amino acid sequence together with its V-gene family, and reads lacking a unique V-gene family were excluded. To address suspected cross-contamination and a sequencing artifact, a later analysis removed approximately 600 highly shared, low-generation-probability nucleotide sequences. In a later analysis, a clonal expansion index for each public chain was calculated from normalized within-repertoire ranks of inferred template counts. In a later analysis, generation probabilities were computed using a VDJ recombination model fitted to out-of-frame rearrangements, and the results were checked against IGoR. Hypergeometric tests were used in a later analysis to score TCR-TCR, TCR-HLA and TCR-CMV co-occurrence, with a repertoire-size bias correction applied to the TCR pairs. A later analysis estimated false discovery rates by permuting HLA or CMV assignments 20 times. In a later analysis, co-occurring TCRs were grouped using DBSCAN, with TCRdist sequence similarity added in when clustering inside HLA-allele-positive subsets. Repertoires with fewer than 30,000 or more than 120,000 public chains, plus five repertoires with anomalous nucleotide sharing, were excluded from co-occurrence clustering. TCRdb took this table from immuneACCESS and kept in-frame rearrangements with V and J called. Such tables lack part of the clones; where checked against another copy, unresolved V genes explain under half of the gap, and the rest is unexplained. The DNA was the basis for D and trimming; V, J and clone size are from that table. Counted in this sample were about 100,000 clones; around three quarters of them appeared once. The ten largest account for roughly 7.8% of the sample.

Sequencing was performed on PBMCs. The V and J segments used are TRBV5-1 and TRBJ1-1, with the identity of the D gene unclear. The TCR comes from a man in his thirties or forties in good health and CMV-seronegative. At the DNA level, the sequence is TGCGCCAGCAGCTTGGGTGGCTCAATGAACACTGAAGCTTTCTTT. It translates to CASSLGGSMNTEAFF.